The 8 T cell receptor beta chains reported below all come from one sample, sequenced in a study of shared clonotypes between healthy human individuals. Profiled with immunoSEQ multiplex PCR; TCRdb holds only in-frame clones, not every one. The sample lists approximately 2,300,000 clones, 85% to 95% seen once, with 0.3% to 0.45% in the top ten. What was sequenced was naive CD4+ T cells from PBMCs. Subset of the sample: CD45RA+ positively selected. Every receptor here comes from a young man in good health. Some clones in this sample may be carry-over from other donors' samples.

The chain has TRBV5-1 and TRBJ2-7, with TRBD1 matching over 7 bases. Trimming took 2 bases from V and 4 from J; bases not matched to a gene: 6. The CDR3 contains 14 residues. CDR1 is SGHRS, CDR2 YFSETQ, per germline. The CDR3 nucleotides are TGCGCCAGCAGCTTCGGGACAGACGTGTACGAGCAGTACTTC. Translating gives CASSFGTDVYEQYF.

J is TRBJ2-5 and V is TRBV19; the D call may be TRBD1 or TRBD2 (6 bases each). Germline assignment: CDR1 LNHDA and CDR2 SQIVND (reference sequence). The CDR3 has 14 residues. V was cut by 6 bases and J by 5 bases, with 16 bases left in between. CDR3 DNA: TGTGCCAGTAGCGGAGGGGGGCGAGGGGAGACCCAGTACTTC. It is translated as CASSGGGRGETQYF.

This rearrangement joins TRBV27 to TRBJ2-7; 10 nucleotides match TRBD2. The CDR3 contains 13 residues. Germline loops: CDR1 MNHEY, CDR2 SMNVEV (reference sequence). Trimming took 6 bases from V and 6 from J; bases not matched to a gene: 5. CDR3 loop: CASSPGLAREQYF. The DNA for the CDR3 is TGTGCCAGCAGCCCGGGACTAGCGCGCGAGCAGTACTTC.

Regarding this clone: The sample has other DNA sequences that encode this CDR3 too. The J gene is TRBJ2-1, the V gene TRBV5-6; D gene uncertain. Trimming pared 3 bases from V and 0 bases from J, leaving 7 bases between. The CDR3 is 14 residues long. CDR1 is SGHDT and CDR2 is YYEEEE in the germline V gene. The CDR3, as DNA: TGTGCCAGCAGCTCGGCCAGCTCCTACAATGAGCAGTTCTTC. Protein: CASSSASSYNEQFF.

This clone was seen just once. The genes are TRBV7-9 and TRBJ2-1; D remains ambiguous. The V end lost 0 bases, the J end lost 6 bases, and 6 bases lay between the germline ends. Germline CDR1 SEHNR, CDR2 FQNEAQ (reference sequence). This CDR3 has 13 residues. The CDR3 DNA sequence: TGTGCCAGCAGCTTAGCAGCCATCAATGAGCAGTTCTTC. It yields the protein CASSLAAINEQFF.

The chain combines TRBV19 with TRBJ2-1, with 9 bases fitting TRBD2. V trimming: 1 base; J trimming: 1 base; junction bases outside the gene matches: 8. The CDR3 spans 18 residues. Germline CDR1 reads LNHDA; CDR2 reads SQIVND (reference sequence). The CDR3 bases are TGTGCCAGTAGTATAGTGCCTAGCGGGACTCTTTCCTACAATGAGCAGTTCTTC. Protein sequence: CASSIVPSGTLSYNEQFF.

A remark on this clone: In the same sample, other DNA sequences code for this CDR3. This chain links TRBV5-1 with TRBJ2-7; D perhaps matches TRBD2 (5 bases). The CDR3 has 15 amino acids. V shed 5 bases and J shed 3 bases, with 18 bases lying between them. Germline CDR1 and CDR2: SGHRS and YFSETQ. The DNA for the CDR3 is TGCGCCAGCAGTCCCCGGGCAAGCGGAGGCTACGAGCAGTACTTC. Residues: CASSPRASGGYEQYF.

This clone was seen only a few times. This chain connects TRBV4-2 to TRBJ1-1; 8 bases align to TRBD1. The CDR3 is made up of 14 amino acids. Germline CDR1 reads LGHNA; CDR2 reads YNFKEQ. The ends lost 5 bases at V and 7 bases at J; junction bases unmatched: 9. The CDR3 nucleotides are TGTGCCAGCAGCGAGACAGGGGCCGGAGGTGAAGCTTTCTTT. Its protein is CASSETGAGGEAFF.